The T cell receptor beta chain described here comes from a study of T-cell memory formation after mild COVID-19 (dated by TCRdb to about 2021). In terms of the full investigation: TCR sequence clusters from the two donors were largely donor specific. In a couple of donors, T-cell clones that expanded and contracted after mild COVID-19 were tracked by sequencing TCRalpha and TCRbeta repertoires over time. The cohort was made up of two young adult volunteers, one female and one male, who were previously healthy. General conclusions and limits of the study: Only a couple of mild cases were covered in the study, and larger cohorts including severe cases with pre-infection samples were considered necessary. The second-wave clones that peaked on day 37 were not confirmed to be SARS-CoV-2 specific. Some responding clones were detected in pre-infection memory, suggesting pre-existing cross-reactive memory T cells joined the SARS-CoV-2 response. Clones that contracted from day 15 to 85 showed balanced CD4/CD8 phenotypes, whereas a second wave of clones that expanded from day 15 to 37 leaned towards CD4+. Contracting CD4+ clones were located mainly in the CM and EM memory subsets, whereas CD8+ clones were found to be enriched in EMRA.

The trim is 6 bases for V and 7 bases for J, with a gap of 25 bases between the germline ends. Spanning cysteine to phenylalanine, the CDR3 consists of 15 amino acids. Only the CDR3 region is kept as DNA, spanning 45 bases read in frame from base 1. CDR1 is given as DFQATT and CDR2 as SNEGSKA, both from the germline V gene (reference sequence). PBMCs were isolated by Ficoll-Paque density gradient centrifugation. Points on this clonotype: The clone's antigen remains unknown. Per-base quality was not reported, and no clone a single base away is much larger than it.

The run used an Illumina NovaSeq 6000. TCRalpha and TCRbeta cDNA libraries were built by 5'RACE with constant-segment primers, adding sample barcodes and unique molecular identifiers. Trizol reagent was used to extract RNA from every sample. Amplification of the libraries took two PCR steps, and the second step added a second sample barcode plus Illumina TruSeq adapters. Libraries were sequenced on an Illumina NovaSeq with 2 x 150 bp paired-end reads. Under the source paper's analysis protocol: The reads were demultiplexed and collapsed into UMI-guided consensus sequences using migec v1.2.7. Using mixcr v2.1.11, UMI consensuses were aligned to TRA and TRB V and J templates and then assembled into clonotypes. Expanded or contracted clonotypes were those called significant by both edgeR and NoisET, with noise models trained on biological replicates. For edgeR calls, the cutoffs were a false discovery rate-adjusted p below 0.01 and a log2 fold-change threshold of 1. PCA with hierarchical clustering of max-normalized trajectories of the 1000 most abundant clonotypes was used as exploratory dynamics analysis. Separately sequenced CD4+ and CD8+ repertoires were used to assign a CD4 or CD8 phenotype to each responding clone. The public reads were reprocessed in TCRdb via fastp at Q25 and MiXCR, keeping in-frame beta chains. Each entry is one CDR3 protein sequence, shown with its most common DNA and genes. TCRdb, not the original authors, processed these V and J calls. Within this sample are roughly 600,000 distinct CDR3 sequences, with approximately 19% of them counted one time only. The ten largest make up more than 10% of the sample.

The receptor was derived from an adult woman who had mild COVID-19 (a few samples of this study predate the infection). The sample titles of this study are shuffled in the database, so cell type and time point are left out; the donor was told from shared clones. The sequenced sample was PBMCs or a T cell subset sorted from them (not recorded which). The chain joins TRBV20-1 to TRBJ2-7; perhaps TRBD2 is the D gene, with 6 bases matching. In nucleotide form, the sequence is TGCAGTGCCAGTCGATCGGGACTCAACGCGGGGGAGCAGTACTTC. This gives the protein CSASRSGLNAGEQYF.